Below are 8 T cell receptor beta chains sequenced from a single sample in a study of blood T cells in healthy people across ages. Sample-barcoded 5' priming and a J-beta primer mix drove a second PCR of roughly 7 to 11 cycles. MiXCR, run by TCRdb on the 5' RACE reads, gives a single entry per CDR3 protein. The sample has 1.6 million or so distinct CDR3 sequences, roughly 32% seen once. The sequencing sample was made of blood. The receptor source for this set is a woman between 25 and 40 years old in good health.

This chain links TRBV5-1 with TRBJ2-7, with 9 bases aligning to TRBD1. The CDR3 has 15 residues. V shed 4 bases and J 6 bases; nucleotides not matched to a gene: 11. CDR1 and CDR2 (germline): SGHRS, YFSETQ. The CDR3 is CASSTDRGLYGEQYF. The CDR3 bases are TGCGCCAGCAGCACGGACAGGGGACTTTATGGCGAGCAGTACTTC.

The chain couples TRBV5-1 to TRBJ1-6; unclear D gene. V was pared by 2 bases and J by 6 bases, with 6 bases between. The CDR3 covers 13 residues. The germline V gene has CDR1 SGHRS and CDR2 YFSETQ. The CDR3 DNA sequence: TGCGCCAGCAGCTTCGAGCTTAATTCACCCCTCCACTTT. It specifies CASSFELNSPLHF.

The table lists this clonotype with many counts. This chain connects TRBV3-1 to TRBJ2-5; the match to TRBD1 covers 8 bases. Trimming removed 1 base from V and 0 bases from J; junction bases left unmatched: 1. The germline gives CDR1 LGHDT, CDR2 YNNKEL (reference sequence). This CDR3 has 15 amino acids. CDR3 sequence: CASSQGTGYQETQYF. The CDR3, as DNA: TGTGCCAGCAGCCAAGGGACAGGGTACCAAGAGACCCAGTACTTC.

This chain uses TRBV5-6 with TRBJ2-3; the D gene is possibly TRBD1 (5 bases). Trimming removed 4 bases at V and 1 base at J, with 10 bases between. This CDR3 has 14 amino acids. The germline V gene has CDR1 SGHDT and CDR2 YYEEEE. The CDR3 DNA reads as TGTGCCAGCAGCCACGCCAGGGGCACAGATACGCAGTATTTT. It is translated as CASSHARGTDTQYF.

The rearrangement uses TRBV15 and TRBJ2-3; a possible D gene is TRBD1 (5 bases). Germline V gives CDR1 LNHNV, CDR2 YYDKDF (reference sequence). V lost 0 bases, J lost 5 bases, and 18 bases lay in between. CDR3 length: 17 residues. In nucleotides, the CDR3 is TGTGCCACCAGCAGAGATGTAGGGGCAAGAGTCATAGATACGCAGTATTTT. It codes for CATSRDVGARVIDTQYF.

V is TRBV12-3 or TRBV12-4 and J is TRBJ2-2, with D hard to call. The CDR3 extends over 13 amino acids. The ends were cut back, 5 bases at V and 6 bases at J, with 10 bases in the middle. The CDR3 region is CASSPLPSGELFF. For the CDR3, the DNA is TGTGCCAGCAGTCCCCTTCCCTCCGGGGAGCTGTTTTTT.

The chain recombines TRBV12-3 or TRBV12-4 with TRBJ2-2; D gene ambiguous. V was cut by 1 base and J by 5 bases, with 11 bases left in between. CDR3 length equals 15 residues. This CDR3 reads CASSLVGLGTGELFF. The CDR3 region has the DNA TGTGCCAGCAGTTTAGTGGGTTTGGGGACCGGGGAGCTGTTTTTT.

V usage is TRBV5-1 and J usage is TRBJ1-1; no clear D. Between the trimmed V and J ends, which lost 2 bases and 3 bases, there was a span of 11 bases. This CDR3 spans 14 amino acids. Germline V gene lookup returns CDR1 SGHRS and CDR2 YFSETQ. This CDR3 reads CASSFYGGDTEAFF. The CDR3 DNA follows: TGCGCCAGCAGCTTTTATGGCGGGGACACTGAAGCTTTCTTT.